The clone carrying this T cell receptor beta chain has a handful of counts. The germline CDR1 and CDR2 sequences are SGHRS and YFSETQ. This CDR3 contains 16 residues. V dropped 4 bases and J dropped 1; count of bases not matched to a gene: 8. The data belong to a study of blood T cell repertoires in COVID-19. Study in general: Collection of acute and convalescent COVID-19 samples took place in the United States, Italy and Spain. Sample material is recorded as cDNA or gDNA derived from T cells, B-cell-depleted T cells, or PBMCs.

The method was immunoSEQ multiplex PCR; TCRdb's version includes in-frame clones alone and lacks a portion of them. The repertoire holds about half a million clones, 80% to 90% seen once, with approximately 3% in the top ten. The sequence derives from a human donor in a cohort sampled during active COVID-19. The chain employs TRBV5-1 and TRBJ2-5, with 9 bases aligning to TRBD2. The specimen sequenced was peripheral blood. The CDR3, as DNA: TGCGCCAGCAGCCTAGCGGGAAGAGGGGTCCAAGAGACCCAGTACTTC. Protein sequence: CASSLAGRGVQETQYF.